This entry lists 24 T cell receptor beta chains sequenced from one sample in a study of T cell repertoires in cytomegalovirus infection. TCRdb independently ran MiXCR on the reads; one entry per CDR3 protein. The table lists fewer than 850,000 distinct CDR3 sequences, almost 30% of them singletons. These receptors' targets are unknown. The specimen was cultured CD8+ T cells from PBMCs, collected from culture after CMV antigen stimulation. The receptors derive from a human donor in good health (CMV status not recorded). Some clones in this sample may be carry-over from other donors' samples.

This clonotype was counted at least ten times. The rearrangement joins TRBV7-8 to TRBJ2-7, with D perhaps TRBD1 (5 bases). Per the germline V gene, CDR1 is SGHVS and CDR2 is FQNEAQ. Trimming took 5 bases from V and 3 from J, leaving 11 bases between them. CDR3 length: 13 amino acids. The CDR3 DNA sequence: TGTGCCAGCAGCATCAGGGTCTACTACGAGCAGTACGTC. This encodes CASSIRVYYEQYV.

This clonotype was seen only a few times. The chain recombines TRBV15 with TRBJ1-2, with TRBD1 as a possible D gene (5 bases). The germline V and J ends were trimmed by 0 bases and 4 bases, with 24 bases remaining between them. In germline, CDR1 is LNHNV, CDR2 YYDKDF (reference sequence). This CDR3 comprises 19 residues. The CDR3 nucleotides read TGTGCCACCAGCAGAGATTTGGGAGACAGTCCTGCTCGGGGCTATGGCTACACCTTC. It specifies CATSRDLGDSPARGYGYTF. The complete variable domain, with remaining parts taken from reference TRBV15 and TRBJ1-2, reads DAMVIQNPRYQVTQFGKPVTLSCSQTLNHNVMYWYQQKSSQAPKLLFHYYDKDFNNEADTPDNFQSRRPNTSFCFLDIRSPGLGDTAMYLCATSRDLGDSPARGYGYTFGSGTRLTVV.

This chain joins TRBV20-1 and TRBJ2-7; the D gene could be TRBD1 or TRBD2 (5 bases each). This CDR3 is 14 amino acids long. Germline lookup yields CDR1 DFQATT and CDR2 SNEGSKA (reference sequence). With 0 bases removed from V and 3 bases from J, the gap between germline ends came to 12 bases. The CDR3 reads CSARDRGGGYEQYF. CDR3 bases: TGCAGTGCTAGAGATCGGGGCGGAGGCTACGAGCAGTACTTC.

This clonotype was observed a few times. The rearrangement uses TRBV10-3 and TRBJ1-1; 9 bases map to TRBD1. The trim removed 3 bases at V and 1 base at J, leaving 3 bases unmatched. The CDR3 has 15 residues. Per the germline V gene, CDR1 is ENHRY and CDR2 is SYGVKD. The CDR3 nucleotides read TGTGCCATCAGTGAAACAGGGGGCAGGAACACTGAAGCTTTCTTT. Translation gives CAISETGGRNTEAFF.

This clonotype was detected many times. This chain uses TRBV12-5 with TRBJ2-3; tentative D call: TRBD2 (5 bases). CDR1 LGHNT and CDR2 FRNRAP come from the germline V gene. The CDR3 has 16 residues. The germline V and J ends were trimmed by 3 bases and 0 bases, with 13 bases remaining between them. The CDR3 DNA is TGTGCTAGTGGTTTCTCTCTAGCAACTAGCACAGATACGCAGTATTTT. This sequence encodes CASGFSLATSTDTQYF.

This clonotype was seen repeatedly, ten times or more. The chain is built from TRBV7-6 and TRBJ2-1; no clear D gene. V dropped 2 bases and J dropped 5 bases, with 7 bases sitting between them. CDR1 SGHVS and CDR2 FNYEAQ come from the germline V gene. The CDR3 has 13 amino acids. CDR3 in DNA: TGTGCCAGCAGCTTAAGGGCGAACAATGAGCAGTTCTTC. Amino acid sequence: CASSLRANNEQFF.

A single count supports this clonotype. This clone may be a read error of a much larger clone one base away. The chain employs TRBV6-1 and TRBJ1-1; 9 nucleotides line up with TRBD1. Germline CDR1 reads MNHNS; CDR2 reads SASEGT. J lost 1 base, V lost 6 bases, and 3 bases had no gene match. The CDR3 runs to 14 residues. CDR3 residues: CASRGGQGNTEAFF. CDR3 DNA: TGTGCCAGCAGGGGGGGACAGGGGAACACTGAAGCTTTCTTT.

Only a few counts were recorded for this clonotype. The rearrangement links TRBV28 to TRBJ1-2; D not certain. Germline CDR1 MDHEN, CDR2 SYDVKM. The CDR3 is made up of 17 amino acids. V lost 5 bases to trimming and J lost 4 bases, with 23 bases between them. The CDR3, as DNA: TGTGCCAGCAGTCCTCCCGGACGGCGACTTCCTTTCTATGGCTACACCTTC. Translated: CASSPPGRRLPFYGYTF.

This clonotype was recorded only once. This CDR3 reads CASRVGEETQYF. CDR3 bases: TGTGCCAGCAGAGTAGGCGAGGAGACCCAGTACTTC. This sequence joins TRBV6-8 and TRBJ2-5; D uncertain. The CDR3 totals 12 residues. CDR1 MNHGY and CDR2 SAAAGT come from the germline V gene. V was clipped by 6 bases and J by 5 bases, with 10 bases between them.

CDR3 sequence reads: CASRLAGREEAFF. Here the CDR3 DNA reads TGTGCCAGCAGGTTGGCCGGGAGAGAGGAAGCTTTCTTT. The V and J genes are TRBV12-3 or TRBV12-4 and TRBJ1-1; no clear D. The CDR3 is made up of 13 amino acids. V was cut by 6 bases and J by 8 bases, with 16 bases left in between.

The CDR3 reads CASSRDRTYEQYV. CDR3 in DNA: TGTGCCAGCAGTAGAGACAGGACCTACGAGCAGTACGTC. The rearrangement links TRBV5-4 to TRBJ2-7; D is perhaps TRBD1 (6 bases). This CDR3 contains 13 residues. The germline V gene has CDR1 SGHNT and CDR2 YYREEE (reference sequence). Trimming removed 5 bases at V and 2 bases at J, with 11 bases between.

V and J are TRBV20-1 and TRBJ1-2; 7 bases match TRBD1. The J segment lost 5 bases and the V segment lost 0 bases, leaving 3 bases of the junction unmatched. Germline CDR1 is DFQATT and CDR2 is SNEGSKA (reference sequence). CDR3 size: 13 residues. CDR3 residues: CSARERGLYGYTF. In DNA form, the CDR3 reads TGCAGTGCTAGAGAAAGGGGGCTTTATGGCTACACCTTC.

This clonotype was counted only a few times. CDR3 DNA: TGTGCCAGCAGCTCGCCAGACAGGGTGGTGGAGAAACTGTTTTTT. It yields the protein CASSSPDRVVEKLFF. The chain recombines TRBV7-2 with TRBJ1-4; 7 bases align to TRBD1. CDR1 is SGHTA, CDR2 FQGNSA, per germline. The CDR3 sequence is 15 residues long. V trimming: 4 bases; J trimming: 11 bases; junction bases outside the gene matches: 13. The whole variable domain, remainder taken from reference TRBV7-2 and TRBJ1-4, is GAGVSQSPSNKVTEKGKDVELRCDPISGHTALYWYRQSLGQGLEFLIYFQGNSAPDKSGLPSDRFSAERTGGSVSTLTIQRTQQEDSAVYLCASSSPDRVVEKLFFGSGTQLSVL.

The J gene is TRBJ2-1, the V gene TRBV28, with D perhaps being TRBD1 or TRBD2 (5 bases each). The CDR3 is 11 residues long. V was shortened by 11 bases and J by 5 bases, with 10 bases between the two germline ends. The V gene's germline CDR1 is MDHEN and CDR2 SYDVKM. CDR3 DNA sequence: TGTGCCCACCGGGACGACAATGAGCAGTTCTTC. This sequence encodes CAHRDDNEQFF.

The rearrangement joins TRBV27 to TRBJ2-5, with D perhaps matching TRBD1 (6 bases). From germline, CDR1 is MNHEY and CDR2 SMNVEV (reference sequence). The CDR3 is 13 amino acids. V lost 8 bases and J lost 3, with 13 bases in between. The CDR3 nucleotides read TGTGCCAGCTCTAGGACAGTTGAAGAGACCCAGTACTTC. Protein product: CASSRTVEETQYF.

This sequence joins TRBV6-5 and TRBJ2-2; 10 bases are shared with TRBD1. Trimming removed 2 bases from V and 7 bases from J; junction bases left unmatched: 4. The CDR3 is made up of 15 amino acids. Germline V CDR1 and CDR2: MNHEY, SVGAGI. The CDR3, as DNA: TGTGCCAGCAGTTACGGGACAGGGGCGGACGGGGAGCTGTTTTTT. Translating gives CASSYGTGADGELFF.

This clonotype was counted only a few times. The chain is built from TRBV3-1 and TRBJ2-7; D is unresolved. V was pared by 1 base and J by 3 bases, with 7 bases between. The CDR3 has 13 amino acids. Germline loops: CDR1 LGHDT, CDR2 YNNKEL (reference sequence). CDR3 protein: CASSQGRYYEQYV. Written as DNA, the CDR3 is TGTGCCAGCAGCCAAGGACGGTACTACGAGCAGTACGTC.

The genes are TRBV14 and TRBJ1-6, with 8 bases identical to TRBD1. Germline-derived CDR1 and CDR2 are SGHDN and FVKESK. V shed 2 bases and J 11 bases; nucleotides not matched to a gene: 2. CDR3 length equals 13 residues. The CDR3 sequence: CASSQWDRTPLHF. The CDR3 nucleotides are TGTGCCAGCAGCCAATGGGACAGGACACCCCTCCACTTT.

The rearrangement links TRBV15 to TRBJ1-4; D possibly corresponds to TRBD1 (5 bases). V lost 3 bases and J 5 bases, leaving 7 bases between the germline ends. The V gene's germline CDR1 is LNHNV and CDR2 YYDKDF (reference sequence). The CDR3 consists of 13 residues. CDR3 coding DNA: TGTGCCACCAGCAGCAGGGACAATGAAAAACTGTTTTTT. It specifies CATSSRDNEKLFF.

This clonotype was counted between two and nine times. The DNA for the CDR3 is TGTGCCAGCAGCTTAGGTGTGGGACAGCAAGAGACCCAGTACTTC. As protein: CASSLGVGQQETQYF. The V gene is TRBV7-6, the J gene TRBJ2-5; 7 positions agree with TRBD1. With 1 base clipped from V and 2 bases from J, the junction kept 4 bases outside the gene matches. Germline V lookup: CDR1 SGHVS, CDR2 FNYEAQ. The length of the CDR3 is 15 residues.

The genes are TRBV7-3 and TRBJ2-2; the D is unclear. With 5 bases removed from V and 9 bases from J, the gap between germline ends came to 10 bases. The CDR3 length is 12 residues. Germline V gives CDR1 SGHTA, CDR2 FQGTGA. The CDR3 region is CASSQGQRELFF. Written as DNA, the CDR3 is TGTGCCAGCAGCCAAGGGCAACGGGAGCTGTTTTTT.

The table lists this clonotype with a few counts. V usage is TRBV27 and J usage is TRBJ2-4, with a weak D call TRBD2 (5 bases). The CDR3 has 14 amino acids. V was pared by 4 bases and J by 8 bases, with 15 bases between. Germline V gives CDR1 MNHEY, CDR2 SMNVEV (reference sequence). The CDR3 nucleotides are TGTGCCAGCAGTTCTTTTGAGGGAACGGACATTCAGTACTTC. Its translation is CASSSFEGTDIQYF.

CDR3 nucleotide sequence: TGTGCCAGCAGTTTCGGCAGTAACGCCGAGCAGTACGTC. It yields the protein CASSFGSNAEQYV. V is TRBV27 and J is TRBJ2-7; D call uncertain. Looked up from germline, CDR1 is MNHEY and CDR2 is SMNVEV (reference sequence). This CDR3 contains 13 residues. V was cut by 3 bases and J by 6 bases, with 12 bases left in between.

The chain carries TRBV6-2 or TRBV6-3 and TRBJ2-2; 9 nucleotides align to TRBD2. Looked up from germline, CDR1 is MNHEY and CDR2 is SVGEGT. The CDR3 is 18 residues long. V gave up 0 bases and J gave up 6 bases; unmatched junction bases: 11. The CDR3 nucleotides read TGTGCCAGCAGTTACTCACGAGTCGTAGCGGGGGTTCCCGGGGAGCTGTTTTTT. It codes for CASSYSRVVAGVPGELFF.